The 3 T cell receptor beta chains reported below all come from one sample, sequenced in a study of shared T cell receptors in the human thymus. Sequencing used immunoSEQ multiplex PCR; TCRdb keeps in-frame clones, though not all of them. The sample contains some 720,000 clones, more than 75% of which appear only once. The same sample was also used in a study of human thymus T cells.

What was sequenced was thymocytes. Receptors originate from a boy less than two years old with a congenital heart defect.

The CDR3 coding sequence is TGCGCCAGCAGCCAAGAAGGGGATGGGCGGGAGGGCCCCTCCTACGAGCAGTACTTC. It encodes CASSQEGDGREGPSYEQYF. The chain couples TRBV4-3 to TRBJ2-7; 9 positions match TRBD2. The J segment lost 0 bases and the V segment lost 0 bases, leaving 12 bases of the junction unmatched. This CDR3 has 19 residues. Germline V CDR1 and CDR2: LGHNA, YSLEER.

The rearrangement uses TRBV13 and TRBJ2-3; tentatively, D is TRBD1 (5 bases). Trimming left V 5 bases short and J 1 base short, with 10 bases between. CDR3 size: 14 residues. The germline CDR1 and CDR2 sequences are PRHDT and FYEKMQ (reference sequence). The CDR3 DNA sequence: TGTGCCAGCAGCGCCGGACATGGCACAGATACGCAGTATTTT. Its protein product is CASSAGHGTDTQYF. The complete variable domain, with remaining parts taken from reference TRBV13 and TRBJ2-3, reads AAGVIQSPRHLIKEKRETATLKCYPIPRHDTVYWYQQGPGQDPQFLISFYEKMQSDKGSIPDRFSAQQFSDYHSELNMSSLELGDSALYFCASSAGHGTDTQYFGPGTRLTVL.

This chain joins TRBV6-5 and TRBJ2-1; TRBD2 aligns across 9 bases. The CDR3 spans 14 residues. Losses at the gene ends were 8 bases for V and 5 bases for J; bases not matched to a gene: 7. Germline CDR1 is MNHEY and CDR2 is SVGAGI. CDR3 sequence reads: CASQVLAGNNEQFF. The CDR3 DNA reads as TGTGCCAGCCAAGTTCTAGCGGGGAACAATGAGCAGTTCTTC.